This TCR beta chain was sequenced during a study of metastatic and nonmetastatic thyroid tumors (dated by TCRdb to 2018 to 2020). About the full investigation: For patients with malignant and with benign thyroid disease, the researchers compared repertoires between peripheral blood samples and tumor or nodule tissue samples. Study-wide conclusions, independent of this receptor: In both blood and tumor samples, malignant tumors were reported to have significantly higher TCR beta diversity than benign nodules.

This clone registers as medium-sized (0.01 to 0.1%) within its sample. It has no known antigen specificity. No qualities accompany the bases; no much larger clone lies one base away. Before undergoing thyroid surgery, none of the patients had been given any kind of treatment. Using T-cell receptor beta sequencing, the study looked back at clinical samples from patients collected from about 2012 to 2018. Library creation used PCR. The sample was run on an Illumina HiSeq 4000. The TCR beta-chain CDR3 region of each patient was profiled by high-throughput sequencing. The paper's processing steps were these. The researchers built a classifier to tell apart papillary thyroid cancer patients with distant metastasis, based on CDR3 differences among clinicopathological groups. The Shannon index was used to measure repertoire diversity, and the Morisita-Horn index was used to measure how similar tumor and blood repertoires were. TCRdb reworked the public reads: Q25 trimming with fastp, MiXCR clone assembly, productive beta chains retained. The V and J calls and clone size come from TCRdb's table, not from the authors' own analysis. The sample table contains approximately 35,000 clones; only one count was recorded for about 18% of them. Around an eighth of the sample comes from the top ten.

The germline V gene supplies CDR1 MDHEN and CDR2 SYDVKM. V gives up 5 bases and J gives up 5 bases, and the segment between their germline ends measures 21 bases. The CDR3 has 16 amino acids, counting the end cysteine and phenylalanine. The sequence is cut down to CDR3 DNA, 48 bases in frame from base 1. The source of this sequence is a male donor with papillary thyroid cancer or a benign thyroid nodule (not recorded which). Some clones in this sample may be carry-over from other donors' samples. The sample taken for sequencing was blood. The rearranged segments are TRBV28 and TRBJ1-2, with the D gene not confidently named. The bases read TGTGCCAGCAGTACGAGCGGGCCGCCTAATTCTTATGGCTACACCTTC. This is translated as CASSTSGPPNSYGYTF.